This entry is about one T cell receptor beta chain. Germline V lookup: CDR1 SGHKS, CDR2 YYEKEE (reference sequence). Trimming took 4 bases from V and 3 from J; bases not matched to a gene: 3. The CDR3 extends over 13 amino acids. The sample originates from a study of blood T cell repertoires in COVID-19. The wider study: Researchers got acute and convalescent COVID-19 samples from the United States, Italy and Spain. PBMCs, B-cell-depleted T cells, or T cells provided the cDNA or gDNA that made up the material.

Source study methods: By means of reference gene primer amplification, nucleated cell counts were estimated. Clones were sequenced by immunoSEQ multiplex PCR, and TCRdb holds only the in-frame ones, with some missing. Clonal size and the V and J genes are those of that table, whereas D and trimming came from the DNA. The top ten clones hold approximately 6% of a sample with about 250,000 clones, around 89% of them seen once. In Seattle, patients joined the study during active infection and were tracked longitudinally. The rearrangement joins TRBV5-5 to TRBJ1-2, with TRBD1 matching over 7 bases. The material sequenced was peripheral blood. The sequence derives from a woman in her thirties with COVID-19, enrolled during active disease. This CDR3 reads CASSTGTDYGYTF. The CDR3 region has the DNA TGTGCCAGCAGCACCGGGACAGACTATGGCTACACCTTC.